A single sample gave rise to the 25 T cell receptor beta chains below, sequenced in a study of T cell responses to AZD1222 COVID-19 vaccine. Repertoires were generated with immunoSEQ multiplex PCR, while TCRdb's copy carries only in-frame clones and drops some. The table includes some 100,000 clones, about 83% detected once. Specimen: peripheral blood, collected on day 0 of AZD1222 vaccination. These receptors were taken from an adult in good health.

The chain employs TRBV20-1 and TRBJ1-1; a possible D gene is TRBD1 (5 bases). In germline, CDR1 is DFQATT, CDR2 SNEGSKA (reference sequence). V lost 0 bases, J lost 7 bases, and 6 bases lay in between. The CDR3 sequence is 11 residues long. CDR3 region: CSARDRDEAFF. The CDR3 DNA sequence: TGCAGTGCTAGAGACAGGGATGAAGCTTTCTTT.

The CDR3 DNA is TGTGCCAGCAGCCAAGAAGGACAGGGACATGGAAACACCATATATTTT. It codes for CASSQEGQGHGNTIYF. The rearrangement uses TRBV3-1 (or the pseudogene TRBV3-2) and TRBJ1-3, with 8 bases lining up with TRBD1. Germline CDR1 LGHDT, CDR2 YNNKEL (reference sequence). V shed 0 bases, J shed 3 bases, and the junction held 4 bases outside the gene matches. CDR3 length: 16 residues.

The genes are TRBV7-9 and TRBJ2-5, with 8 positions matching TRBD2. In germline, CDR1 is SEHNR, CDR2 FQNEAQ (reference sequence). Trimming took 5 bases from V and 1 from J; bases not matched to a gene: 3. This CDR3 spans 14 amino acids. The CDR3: CASSLTSGQETQYF. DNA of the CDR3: TGTGCCAGCAGCCTCACTAGCGGCCAAGAGACCCAGTACTTC. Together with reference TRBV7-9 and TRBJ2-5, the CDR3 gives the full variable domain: DTGVSQNPRHKITKRGQNVTFRCDPISEHNRLYWYRQTLGQGPEFLTYFQNEAQLEKSRLLSDRFSAERPKGSFSTLEIQRTEQGDSAMYLCASSLTSGQETQYFGPGTRLLVL.

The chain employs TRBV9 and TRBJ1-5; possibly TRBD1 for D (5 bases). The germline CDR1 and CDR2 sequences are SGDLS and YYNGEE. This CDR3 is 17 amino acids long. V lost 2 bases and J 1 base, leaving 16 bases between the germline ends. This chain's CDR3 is CASSVGWTHRSNQPQHF. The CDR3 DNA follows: TGTGCCAGCAGCGTTGGATGGACACACAGAAGCAATCAGCCCCAGCATTTT.

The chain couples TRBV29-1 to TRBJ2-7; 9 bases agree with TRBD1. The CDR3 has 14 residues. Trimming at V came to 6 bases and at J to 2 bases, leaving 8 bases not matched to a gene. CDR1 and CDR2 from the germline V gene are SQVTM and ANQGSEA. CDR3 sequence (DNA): TGCAGCGTCGACACTGGGACAGGGCCCTACGAGCAGTACTTC. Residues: CSVDTGTGPYEQYF.

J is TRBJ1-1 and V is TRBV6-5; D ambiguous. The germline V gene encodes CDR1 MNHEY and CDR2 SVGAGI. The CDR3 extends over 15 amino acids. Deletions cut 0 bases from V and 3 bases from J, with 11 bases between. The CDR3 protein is CASSYSGTGDTEAFF. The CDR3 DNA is TGTGCCAGCAGTTACTCGGGAACTGGGGACACTGAAGCTTTCTTT.

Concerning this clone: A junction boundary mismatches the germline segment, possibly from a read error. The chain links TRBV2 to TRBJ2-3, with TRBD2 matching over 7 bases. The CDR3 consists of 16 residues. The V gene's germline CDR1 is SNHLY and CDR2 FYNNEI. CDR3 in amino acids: CASREGLADPTDTQYF. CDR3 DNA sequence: TGTGCCAGCAGGGAAGGTCTAGCGGACCCCACAGATACGCAGTATTTT.

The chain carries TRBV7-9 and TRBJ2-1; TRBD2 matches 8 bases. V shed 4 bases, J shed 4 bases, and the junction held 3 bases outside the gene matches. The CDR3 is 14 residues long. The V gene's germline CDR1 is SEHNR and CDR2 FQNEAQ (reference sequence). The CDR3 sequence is CASSSTGGYNEQFF. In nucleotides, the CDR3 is TGTGCCAGCAGCTCGACGGGGGGGTACAATGAGCAGTTCTTC.

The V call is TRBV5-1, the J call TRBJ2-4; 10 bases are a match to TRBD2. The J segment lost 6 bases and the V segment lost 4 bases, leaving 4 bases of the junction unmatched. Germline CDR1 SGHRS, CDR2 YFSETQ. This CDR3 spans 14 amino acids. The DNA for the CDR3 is TGCGCCAGCAGCCCTAGCGGGGGAGTAAACATTCAGTACTTC. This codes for CASSPSGGVNIQYF.

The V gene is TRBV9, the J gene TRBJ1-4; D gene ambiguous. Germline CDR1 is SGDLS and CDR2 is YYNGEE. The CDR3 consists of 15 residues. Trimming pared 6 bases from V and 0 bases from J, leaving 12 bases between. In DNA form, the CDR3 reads TGTGCCAGCACCCCCCGGGGTGCAACTAATGAAAAACTGTTTTTT. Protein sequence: CASTPRGATNEKLFF. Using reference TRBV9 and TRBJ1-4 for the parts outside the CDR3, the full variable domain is DSGVTQTPKHLITATGQRVTLRCSPRSGDLSVYWYQQSLDQGLQFLIQYYNGEERAKGNILERFSAQQFPDLHSELNLSSLELGDSALYFCASTPRGATNEKLFFGSGTQLSVL.

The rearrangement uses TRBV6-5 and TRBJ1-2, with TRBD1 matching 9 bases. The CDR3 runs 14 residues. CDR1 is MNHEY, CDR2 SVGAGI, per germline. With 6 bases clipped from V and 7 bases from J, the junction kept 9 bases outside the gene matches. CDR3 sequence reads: CASRADRGWGGYTF. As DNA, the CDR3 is TGTGCCAGCAGAGCCGACAGGGGGTGGGGTGGCTACACCTTC.

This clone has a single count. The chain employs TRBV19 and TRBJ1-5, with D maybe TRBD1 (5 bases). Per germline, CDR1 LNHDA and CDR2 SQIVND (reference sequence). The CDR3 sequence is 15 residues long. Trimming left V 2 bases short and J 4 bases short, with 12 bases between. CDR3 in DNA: TGTGCCAGTAGTATACCCTTGGGACCTAATCAGCCCCAGCATTTT. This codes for CASSIPLGPNQPQHF.

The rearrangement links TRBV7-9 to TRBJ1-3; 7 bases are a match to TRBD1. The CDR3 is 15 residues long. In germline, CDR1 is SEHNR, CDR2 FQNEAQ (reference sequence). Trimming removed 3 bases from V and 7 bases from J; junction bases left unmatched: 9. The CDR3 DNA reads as TGTGCCAGCAGCTTCGCGACAGGGTTGAGGAACACCATATATTTT. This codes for CASSFATGLRNTIYF. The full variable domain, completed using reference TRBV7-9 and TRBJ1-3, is DTGVSQNPRHKITKRGQNVTFRCDPISEHNRLYWYRQTLGQGPEFLTYFQNEAQLEKSRLLSDRFSAERPKGSFSTLEIQRTEQGDSAMYLCASSFATGLRNTIYFGEGSWLTVV.

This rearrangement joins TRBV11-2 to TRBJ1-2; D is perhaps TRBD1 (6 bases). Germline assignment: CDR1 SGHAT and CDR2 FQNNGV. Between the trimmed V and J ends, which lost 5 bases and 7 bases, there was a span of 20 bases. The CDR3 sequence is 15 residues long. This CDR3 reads CASSKVNNRDFGYTF. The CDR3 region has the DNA TGTGCCAGCAGCAAAGTTAACAACAGGGATTTTGGCTACACCTTC.

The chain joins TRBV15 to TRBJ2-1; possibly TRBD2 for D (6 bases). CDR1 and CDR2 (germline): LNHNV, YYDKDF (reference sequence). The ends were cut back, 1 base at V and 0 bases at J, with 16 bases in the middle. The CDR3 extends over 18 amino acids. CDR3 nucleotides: TGTGCCACCAGCAGAGCCCCCCTAGCGCCGAGCTCCTACAATGAGCAGTTCTTC. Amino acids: CATSRAPLAPSSYNEQFF.

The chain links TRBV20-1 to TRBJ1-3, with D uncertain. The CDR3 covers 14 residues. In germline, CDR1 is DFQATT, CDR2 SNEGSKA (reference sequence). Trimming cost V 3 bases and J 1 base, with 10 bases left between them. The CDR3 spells CSASPGSSGNTIYF. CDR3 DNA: TGCAGTGCTAGTCCGGGGTCTTCTGGAAACACCATATATTTT.

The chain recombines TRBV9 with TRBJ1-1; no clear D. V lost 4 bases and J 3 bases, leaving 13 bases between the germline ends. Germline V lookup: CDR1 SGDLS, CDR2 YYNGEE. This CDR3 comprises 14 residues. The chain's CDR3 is CASSPPPPDTEAFF. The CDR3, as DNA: TGTGCCAGCAGCCCACCGCCGCCCGACACTGAAGCTTTCTTT.

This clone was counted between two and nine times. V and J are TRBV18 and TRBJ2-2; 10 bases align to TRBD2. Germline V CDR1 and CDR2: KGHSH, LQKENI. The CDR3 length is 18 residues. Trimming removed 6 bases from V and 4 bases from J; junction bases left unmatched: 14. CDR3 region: CASSPYRPSGGLTGELFF. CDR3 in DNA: TGTGCCAGCTCGCCCTACCGCCCTAGCGGGGGTCTCACCGGGGAGCTGTTTTTT.

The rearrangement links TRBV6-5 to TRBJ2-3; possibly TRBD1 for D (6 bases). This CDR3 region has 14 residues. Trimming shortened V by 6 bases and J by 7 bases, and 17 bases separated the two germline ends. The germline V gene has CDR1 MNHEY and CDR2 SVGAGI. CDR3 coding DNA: TGTGCCAGCAGCCCCGACAGGCCGTCGTATACGCAGTATTTT. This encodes CASSPDRPSYTQYF.

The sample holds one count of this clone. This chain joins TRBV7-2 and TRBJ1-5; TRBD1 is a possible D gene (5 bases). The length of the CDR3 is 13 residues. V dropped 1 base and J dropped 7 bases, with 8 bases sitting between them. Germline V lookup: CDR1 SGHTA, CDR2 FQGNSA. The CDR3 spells CASSLGGGQPQHF. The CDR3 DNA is TGTGCCAGCAGCTTAGGGGGCGGGCAGCCCCAGCATTTT.

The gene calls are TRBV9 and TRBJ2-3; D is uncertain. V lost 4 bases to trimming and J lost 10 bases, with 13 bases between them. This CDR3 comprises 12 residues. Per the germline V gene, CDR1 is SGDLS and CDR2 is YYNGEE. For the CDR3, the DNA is TGTGCCAGCAGCCGCCCCCTAGGTTCGCAGTATTTT. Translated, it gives CASSRPLGSQYF. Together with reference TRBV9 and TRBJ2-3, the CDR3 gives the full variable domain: DSGVTQTPKHLITATGQRVTLRCSPRSGDLSVYWYQQSLDQGLQFLIQYYNGEERAKGNILERFSAQQFPDLHSELNLSSLELGDSALYFCASSRPLGSQYFGPGTRLTVL.

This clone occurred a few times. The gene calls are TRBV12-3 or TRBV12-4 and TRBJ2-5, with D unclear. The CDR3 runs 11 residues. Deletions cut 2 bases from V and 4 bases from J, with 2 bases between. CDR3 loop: CASSLRETQYF. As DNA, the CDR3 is TGTGCCAGCAGTTTACGAGAGACCCAGTACTTC.

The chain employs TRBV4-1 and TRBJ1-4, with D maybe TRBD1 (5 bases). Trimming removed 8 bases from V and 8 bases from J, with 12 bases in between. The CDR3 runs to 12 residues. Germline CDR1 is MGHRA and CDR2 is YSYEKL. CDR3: CASEDSGEKLFF. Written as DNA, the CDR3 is TGCGCCAGCGAAGACAGCGGCGAAAAACTGTTTTTT.

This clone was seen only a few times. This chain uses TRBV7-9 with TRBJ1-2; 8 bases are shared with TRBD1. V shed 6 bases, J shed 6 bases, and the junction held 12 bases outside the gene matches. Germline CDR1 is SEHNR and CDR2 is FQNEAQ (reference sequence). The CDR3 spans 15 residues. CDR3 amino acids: CASRGQTGDHNGYTF. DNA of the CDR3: TGTGCCAGCAGGGGCCAGACAGGGGATCATAATGGCTACACCTTC. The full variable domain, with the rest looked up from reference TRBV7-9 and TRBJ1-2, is DTGVSQNPRHKITKRGQNVTFRCDPISEHNRLYWYRQTLGQGPEFLTYFQNEAQLEKSRLLSDRFSAERPKGSFSTLEIQRTEQGDSAMYLCASRGQTGDHNGYTFGSGTRLTVV.

For the CDR3, the DNA is TGTGCCAGCAGCCCCACCCCGAGGAGCGGGGGGATGGAGACCCAGTACTTC. Protein: CASSPTPRSGGMETQYF. The chain combines TRBV7-3 with TRBJ2-5; 9 bases align to TRBD2. The CDR3 spans 17 residues. J was trimmed by 5 bases and V by 5 bases; bases with no gene match: 15. CDR1 and CDR2 (germline): SGHTA, FQGTGA.